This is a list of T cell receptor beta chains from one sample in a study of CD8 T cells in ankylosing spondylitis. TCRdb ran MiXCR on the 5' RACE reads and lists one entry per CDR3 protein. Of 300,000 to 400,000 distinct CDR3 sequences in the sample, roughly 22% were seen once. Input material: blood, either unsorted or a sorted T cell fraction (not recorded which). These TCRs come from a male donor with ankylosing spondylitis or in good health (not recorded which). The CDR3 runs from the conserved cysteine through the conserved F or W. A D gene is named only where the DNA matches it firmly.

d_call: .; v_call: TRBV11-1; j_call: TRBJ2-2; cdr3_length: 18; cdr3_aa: CASSPRWARSGETGELFF
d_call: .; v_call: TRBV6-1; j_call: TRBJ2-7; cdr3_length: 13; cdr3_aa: CASLGGGSYEQYF
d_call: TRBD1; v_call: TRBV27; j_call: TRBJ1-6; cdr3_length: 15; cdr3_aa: CASSLSGQGNSPLHF
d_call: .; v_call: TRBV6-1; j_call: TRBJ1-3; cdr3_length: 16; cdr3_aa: CASSEGDLSSGNTIYF
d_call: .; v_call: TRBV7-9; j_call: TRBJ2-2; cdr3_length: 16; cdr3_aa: CASSASVDIQTGELFF
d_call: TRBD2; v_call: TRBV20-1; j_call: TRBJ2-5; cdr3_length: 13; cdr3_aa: CSAARGLGETQYF
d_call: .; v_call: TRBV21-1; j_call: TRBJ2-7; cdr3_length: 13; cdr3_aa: CASTQGRPYEQYF
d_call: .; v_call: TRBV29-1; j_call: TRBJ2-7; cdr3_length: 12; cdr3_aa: CSVEFGPYEQYF
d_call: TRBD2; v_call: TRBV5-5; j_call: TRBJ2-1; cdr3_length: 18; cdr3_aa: CASSLDGSGGAIFSEQFF
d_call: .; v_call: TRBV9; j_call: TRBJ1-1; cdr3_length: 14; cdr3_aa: CASSVLGVGTEAFF
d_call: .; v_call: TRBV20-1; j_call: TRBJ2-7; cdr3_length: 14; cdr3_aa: CSARALDSFYEQYF
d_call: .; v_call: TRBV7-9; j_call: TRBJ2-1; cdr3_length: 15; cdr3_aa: CASSQPGQAYNEQFF
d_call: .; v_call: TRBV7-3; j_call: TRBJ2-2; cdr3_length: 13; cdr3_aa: CASSHPEAGELFF
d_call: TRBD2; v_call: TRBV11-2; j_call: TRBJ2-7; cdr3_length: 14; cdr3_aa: CASSLGSGGYEQYF
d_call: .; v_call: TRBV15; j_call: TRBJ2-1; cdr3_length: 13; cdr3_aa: CATGAGLDNEQFF
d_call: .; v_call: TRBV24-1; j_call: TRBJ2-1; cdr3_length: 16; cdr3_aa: CATSDLKSGSHNEQFF
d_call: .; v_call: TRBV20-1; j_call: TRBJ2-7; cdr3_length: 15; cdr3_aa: CSARDWGTDNYEQYF
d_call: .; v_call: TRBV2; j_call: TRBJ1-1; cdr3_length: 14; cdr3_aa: CASRTSGPNTEAFF
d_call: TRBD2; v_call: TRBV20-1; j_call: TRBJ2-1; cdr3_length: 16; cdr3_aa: CSAWGVAGESYNEQFF
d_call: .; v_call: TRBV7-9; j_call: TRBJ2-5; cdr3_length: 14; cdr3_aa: CASSSDPSLETQYF
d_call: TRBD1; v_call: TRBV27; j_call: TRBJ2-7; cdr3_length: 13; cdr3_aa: CASKRDSSYEQYF
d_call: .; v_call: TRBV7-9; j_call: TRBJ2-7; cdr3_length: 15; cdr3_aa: CASSHGLTISYEQYF
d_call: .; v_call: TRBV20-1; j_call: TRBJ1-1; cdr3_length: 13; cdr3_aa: CSARPGGGTEAFF
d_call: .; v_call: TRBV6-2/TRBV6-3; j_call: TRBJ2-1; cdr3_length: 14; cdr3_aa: CASSYSNYYNEQFF
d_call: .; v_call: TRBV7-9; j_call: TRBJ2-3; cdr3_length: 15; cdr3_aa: CASSGSGRYTDTQYF
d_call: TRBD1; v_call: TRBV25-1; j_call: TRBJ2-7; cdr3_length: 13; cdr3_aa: CASSDRGYYEQYF
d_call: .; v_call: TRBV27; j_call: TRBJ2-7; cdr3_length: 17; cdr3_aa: CASSPLNPASRVYEQYF
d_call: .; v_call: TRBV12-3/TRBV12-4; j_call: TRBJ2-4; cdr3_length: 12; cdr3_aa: CASMRERNIQYF
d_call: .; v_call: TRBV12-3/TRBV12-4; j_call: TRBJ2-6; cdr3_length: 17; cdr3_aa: CASRSRDGSSGANVLTF
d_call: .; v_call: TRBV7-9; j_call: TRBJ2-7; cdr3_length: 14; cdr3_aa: CASSLGNSPYEQYF
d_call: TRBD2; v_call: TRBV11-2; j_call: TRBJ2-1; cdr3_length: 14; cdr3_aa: CASSDGGGSDEQFF
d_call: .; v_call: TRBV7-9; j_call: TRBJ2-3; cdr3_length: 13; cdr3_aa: CASSSPNLDTQYF
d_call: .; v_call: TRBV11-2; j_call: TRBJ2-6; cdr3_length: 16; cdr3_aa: CASSPSYSPGANVLTF
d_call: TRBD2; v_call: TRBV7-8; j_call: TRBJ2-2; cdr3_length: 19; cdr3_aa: CASSHLPGLAGGRTGELFF
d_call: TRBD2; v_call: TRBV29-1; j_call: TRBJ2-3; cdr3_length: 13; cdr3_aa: CSVVRGGADTQYF
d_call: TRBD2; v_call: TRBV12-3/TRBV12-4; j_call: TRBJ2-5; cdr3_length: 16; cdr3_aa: CASSSKAGGIQETQYF
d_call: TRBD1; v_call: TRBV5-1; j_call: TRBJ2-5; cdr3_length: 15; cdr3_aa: CASSTGQEGGETQYF
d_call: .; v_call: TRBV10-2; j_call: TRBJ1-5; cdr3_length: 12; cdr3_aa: CASGDTNQPQHF
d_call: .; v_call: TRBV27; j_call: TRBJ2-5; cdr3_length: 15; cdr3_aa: CASSLFPENQETQYF
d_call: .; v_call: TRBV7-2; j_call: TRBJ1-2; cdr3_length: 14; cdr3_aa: CASSLDRRSYGYTF